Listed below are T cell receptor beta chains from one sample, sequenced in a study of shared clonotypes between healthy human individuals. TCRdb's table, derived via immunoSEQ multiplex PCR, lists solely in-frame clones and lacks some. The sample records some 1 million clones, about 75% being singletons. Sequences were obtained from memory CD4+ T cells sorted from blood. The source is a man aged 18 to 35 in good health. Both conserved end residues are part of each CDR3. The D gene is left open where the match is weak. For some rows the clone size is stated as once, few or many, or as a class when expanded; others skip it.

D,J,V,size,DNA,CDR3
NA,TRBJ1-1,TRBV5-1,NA,TGCGCCAGCAGCTTGGCCCCGGGCCCGCGGCGGACTGAAGCTTTCTTT,CASSLAPGPRRTEAFF
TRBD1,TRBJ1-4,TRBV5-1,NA,TGCGCCAGCAGCGGAACAGGGGGAAATGAAAAACTGTTTTTT,CASSGTGGNEKLFF
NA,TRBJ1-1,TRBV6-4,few,TGTGCCAGCAGGCAGGAGGGCCGGATGAACACTGAAGCTTTCTTT,CASRQEGRMNTEAFF
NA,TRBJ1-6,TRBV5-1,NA,TGCGCCAGCAGCTTAACCAGCCGCGGTAATTCACCCCTCCACTTT,CASSLTSRGNSPLHF
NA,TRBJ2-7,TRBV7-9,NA,TGTGCCAGCAGCCTGCGAACCGGTGACACAGACTACGAGCAGTACTTC,CASSLRTGDTDYEQYF
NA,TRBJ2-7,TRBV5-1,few,TGCGCCAGCAGCTCCCATTACGAGCAGTACTTC,CASSSHYEQYF
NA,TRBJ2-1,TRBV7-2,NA,TGTGCCAGCAGCCCGGGGAGGAATGAGCAGTTCTTC,CASSPGRNEQFF
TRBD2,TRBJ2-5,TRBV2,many,TGTGCCAGTCGACGGGGGGAAGAGACCCAGTACTTC,CASRRGEETQYF
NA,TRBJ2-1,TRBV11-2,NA,TGTGCCAGCAGGATGAATTCCTACAATGAGCAGTTCTTC,CASRMNSYNEQFF
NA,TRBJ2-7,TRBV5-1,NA,TGCGCCAGCAGCTCATGGGGCCGGGCAGGGACCGACGAGCAGTACTTC,CASSSWGRAGTDEQYF
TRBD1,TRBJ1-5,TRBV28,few,TGTGCCAGCAGTTTATCAGGGGGAAGTCAGCCCCAGCATTTT,CASSLSGGSQPQHF
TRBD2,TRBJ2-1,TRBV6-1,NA,TGTGCCAGCAGTCGACTAGCGGGGGGCCACAATGAGCAGTTCTTC,CASSRLAGGHNEQFF
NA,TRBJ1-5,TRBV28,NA,TGTGCCAGCAGTTTATTGGCAGGGAACAATCAGCCCCAGCATTTT,CASSLLAGNNQPQHF
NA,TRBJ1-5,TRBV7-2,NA,TGTGCCAGCAGCCCCCTAGGGGCTCATAGCAATCAGCCCCAGCATTTT,CASSPLGAHSNQPQHF
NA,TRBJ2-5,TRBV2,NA,TGTGCCAGCAGTGTCGCGGGGAGCCCGAGGGAGACCCAGTACTTC,CASSVAGSPRETQYF
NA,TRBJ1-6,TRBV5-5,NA,TGTGCCAGCAGCGCGAACAGGGAAATCGGGTCACCCCTCCACTTT,CASSANREIGSPLHF
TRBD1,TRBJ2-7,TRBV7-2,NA,TGTGCCAGCAGCTCCAGACAGGGGGGTTACGAGCAGTACTTC,CASSSRQGGYEQYF
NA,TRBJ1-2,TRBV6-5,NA,TGTGCCAGCAGAGCGGAACGAGGTCATGGCTACACCTTC,CASRAERGHGYTF
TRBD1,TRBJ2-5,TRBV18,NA,TGTGCCAGCTCACCGGACAGGGCAGCGGAGACCCAGTACTTC,CASSPDRAAETQYF
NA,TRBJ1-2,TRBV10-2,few,TGCGCCAGCTGGGGCTTAGGCTACACCTTC,CASWGLGYTF
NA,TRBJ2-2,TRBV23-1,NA,TGCGCCAGCAGTCAATCACAATCAGACCCCGGGGAGCTGTTTTTT,CASSQSQSDPGELFF
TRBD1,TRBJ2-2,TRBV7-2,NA,TGTGCCAGCAGCTTAGGGCAGGGGGCCGGGGAGCTGTTTTTT,CASSLGQGAGELFF
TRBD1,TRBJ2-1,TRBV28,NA,TGTGCCAGCAGTGAGACAGGGGGCTGGGATGAGCAGTTCTTC,CASSETGGWDEQFF
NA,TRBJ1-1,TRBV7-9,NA,TGTGCCAGCAGCCCTTCCCTGGACAGCAACACTGAAGCTTTCTTT,CASSPSLDSNTEAFF
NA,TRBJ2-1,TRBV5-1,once,TGCGCCAGGGTGACATCGCCTCCTAGGGAGCAGTTCTTC,CARVTSPPREQFF
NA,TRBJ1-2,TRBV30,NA,TGTGCCTGGAGTCGAACTCTCCAAGGAACTAACTATGGCTACACCTTC,CAWSRTLQGTNYGYTF
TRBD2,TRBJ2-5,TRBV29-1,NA,TGCAGCGTTGGGGGCCCGGGACTAGGAATCCAAGAGACCCAGTACTTC,CSVGGPGLGIQETQYF
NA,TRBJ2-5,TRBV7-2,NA,TGTGCCAGCAGCTTAGACAGGGTAGAGACCCAGTACTTC,CASSLDRVETQYF
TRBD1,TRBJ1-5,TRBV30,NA,TGTGCCTGGAGTGTTACAGGGGGCGGACAGCCCCAGCATTTT,CAWSVTGGGQPQHF
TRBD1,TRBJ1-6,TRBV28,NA,TGTGCCAGTGATATTCGGACAGGGGGGAATTCACCCCTCCACTTT,CASDIRTGGNSPLHF
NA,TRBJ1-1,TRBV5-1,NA,TGCGCCAGCAGCTTGGGGCGGTACACTGAAGCTTTCTTT,CASSLGRYTEAFF